A single sample is the source of the 22 T cell receptor beta chains below, sequenced in a study of T cells after yellow fever vaccination. TCRdb analysed the 5' RACE reads with MiXCR anew, one entry per CDR3 protein. Of some 350,000 distinct CDR3 sequences in the sample, 8% to 10% were seen once. Specimen: PBMCs, collected on the day of the first yellow fever vaccination. Source of these receptors: a man aged 18 to 30 who received the YFV17D yellow fever vaccine.

This clonotype was seen repeatedly, ten times or more. This sequence joins TRBV12-3 or TRBV12-4 and TRBJ2-3, with 8 bases identical to TRBD2. V lost 2 bases, J lost 5 bases, and 0 bases stayed unmatched. The CDR3 is made up of 13 amino acids. The CDR3 sequence: CASSLLAGDTQYF. The CDR3 DNA follows: TGTGCCAGCAGTTTACTAGCGGGAGATACGCAGTATTTT.

This clonotype was detected a few times. V and J are TRBV6-1 and TRBJ1-5; TRBD1 might be the D (6 bases). Germline V gene sequence: CDR1 MNHNS, CDR2 SASEGT. CDR3 length: 15 amino acids. The germline V and J ends were trimmed by 6 bases and 6 bases, with 18 bases remaining between them. In nucleotides, the CDR3 is TGTGCCAGCAGCCGTACTTCGGGGGCGGCTCAGCCCCAGCATTTT. This sequence encodes CASSRTSGAAQPQHF.

This clonotype was found a few times. This rearrangement joins TRBV4-3 to TRBJ1-4; 8 bases map to TRBD1. The CDR3 spans 16 residues. With V trimmed by 4 bases and J by 7 bases, 11 bases remained unmatched. From germline, CDR1 is LGHNA and CDR2 YSLEER. CDR3 DNA: TGCGCCAGCAGCCCAGCCGAGACAGGGGTATCTGAAAAACTGTTTTTT. Translating gives CASSPAETGVSEKLFF.

There are many counts of this clonotype. V is TRBV7-6 and J is TRBJ2-1; possible D gene TRBD1, 5 bases. This CDR3 is 15 amino acids long. V was cut by 5 bases and J by 4 bases, with 15 bases left in between. CDR1 and CDR2 (germline): SGHVS, FNYEAQ. The CDR3 sequence: CASSPAQGPYNEQFF. For the CDR3, the DNA is TGTGCCAGCAGCCCCGCCCAGGGCCCTTACAATGAGCAGTTCTTC.

This chain joins TRBV20-1 and TRBJ1-1; D call uncertain. CDR3 length: 12 residues. Trimming stripped 0 bases from V and 6 bases from J, with 8 bases between. Germline V gene data show CDR1 as DFQATT and CDR2 as SNEGSKA (reference sequence). The CDR3 loop reads CSARDGGSEAFF. The CDR3 nucleotides are TGCAGTGCTAGAGATGGCGGGTCTGAAGCTTTCTTT.

At least ten counts were recorded for this clonotype. The chain employs TRBV27 and TRBJ2-5, with a possible D match to TRBD2 (6 bases). CDR1 MNHEY and CDR2 SMNVEV come from the germline V gene (reference sequence). V lost 5 bases and J lost 1, with 14 bases in between. The CDR3 is made up of 15 amino acids. CDR3 bases: TGTGCCAGCAGTCTAGCTCGGGGGAGCCAAGAGACCCAGTACTTC. Residues: CASSLARGSQETQYF.

This chain uses TRBV20-1 with TRBJ1-5, with a weak D call TRBD1 (5 bases). This CDR3 region has 15 residues. V gave up 0 bases and J gave up 9 bases, with 18 bases separating them. CDR1 is DFQATT and CDR2 is SNEGSKA in the germline V gene (reference sequence). CDR3 protein: CSARDPMGVAGPQHF. In nucleotides, the CDR3 is TGCAGTGCTAGAGATCCTATGGGGGTCGCAGGGCCCCAGCATTTT.

This clonotype was detected many times. This chain's CDR3 is CSAYQQGNTGELFF. In DNA form, the CDR3 reads TGCAGTGCCTACCAGCAGGGGAACACCGGGGAGCTGTTTTTT. The chain combines TRBV20-1 with TRBJ2-2, with D maybe TRBD1 (5 bases). The CDR3 length is 14 residues. The V and J ends lost 6 bases and 1 base respectively, with 12 bases between them. Germline values: CDR1 DFQATT, CDR2 SNEGSKA (reference sequence).

A few counts support this clonotype. The rearrangement links TRBV5-5 to TRBJ2-7; TRBD1 matches 7 bases. V lost 4 bases and J lost 2; bases outside the gene matches: 3. The CDR3 sequence is 13 residues long. Germline V CDR1 and CDR2: SGHKS, YYEKEE (reference sequence). The CDR3 spells CASSMGTAYEQYV. Written as DNA, the CDR3 is TGTGCCAGCAGCATGGGGACAGCCTACGAGCAGTACGTC.

V is TRBV5-4 and J is TRBJ2-3, with 7 bases that match TRBD2. The CDR3 length is 15 residues. From germline, CDR1 is SGHNT and CDR2 YYREEE (reference sequence). V lost 0 bases, J lost 5 bases, and 6 bases stayed unmatched. CDR3 region: CASSLGLGREDTQYF. CDR3 nucleotide sequence: TGTGCCAGCAGCTTGGGACTAGGGAGGGAAGATACGCAGTATTTT. The complete variable domain, with remaining parts taken from reference TRBV5-4 and TRBJ2-3, reads ETGVTQSPTHLIKTRGQQVTLRCSSQSGHNTVSWYQQALGQGPQFIFQYYREEENGRGNFPPRFSGLQFPNYSSELNVNALELDDSALYLCASSLGLGREDTQYFGPGTRLTVL.

The sample holds a few counts of this clonotype. The rearrangement joins TRBV28 to TRBJ2-3; 7 bases map to TRBD1. Trimming at V came to 11 bases and at J to 6 bases, leaving 14 bases not matched to a gene. Germline lookup yields CDR1 MDHEN and CDR2 SYDVKM. The CDR3 length is 14 residues. The CDR3 region has the DNA TGTGCCTCAAACAGGGGCCCGAGGTGGGATACGCAGTATTTT. The encoded protein is CASNRGPRWDTQYF.

This clonotype was counted ten times or more. The genes are TRBV28 and TRBJ1-2, with no clear D. CDR1 is MDHEN, CDR2 SYDVKM, per germline. The CDR3 length is 15 residues. Trimming took 1 base from V and 8 from J, leaving 17 bases between them. CDR3 sequence: CASSLFSGVLGGYTF. CDR3 nucleotide sequence: TGTGCCAGCAGTTTATTCAGCGGGGTCCTTGGGGGCTACACCTTC.

This chain links TRBV12-3 or TRBV12-4 with TRBJ1-1; 8 positions agree with TRBD1. CDR3 length: 14 amino acids. The V gene end was trimmed by 7 bases and the J gene end by 6 bases; junction bases not matched to a gene: 10. CDR3 nucleotides: TGTGCCAGCACCAATGCGCAGGGGGCGCCTGAAGCTTTCTTT. Translation gives CASTNAQGAPEAFF.

V and J are TRBV15 and TRBJ2-7; 9 nucleotides agree with TRBD1. Germline CDR1 and CDR2: LNHNV and YYDKDF (reference sequence). V gave up 4 bases and J gave up 0 bases; unmatched junction bases: 4. The CDR3 contains 15 residues. The CDR3 is CATSIGQGSSYEQYV. CDR3 nucleotide sequence: TGTGCCACCAGCATAGGACAGGGGAGCTCCTACGAGCAGTACGTC.

This clonotype appeared a few times. The chain is built from TRBV12-3 or TRBV12-4 and TRBJ1-2; D perhaps matches TRBD1 (5 bases). This CDR3 is 15 amino acids long. Between the trimmed V and J ends, which lost 1 base and 7 bases, there was a span of 16 bases. CDR3: CASSLVFEGLRGYTF. DNA for the CDR3: TGTGCCAGCAGTTTAGTATTCGAGGGGCTCCGTGGCTACACCTTC.

This clonotype was recorded at least ten times. This chain links TRBV5-1 with TRBJ2-1; 8 bases line up with TRBD1. With V trimmed by 6 bases and J by 3 bases, 5 bases remained unmatched. This CDR3 has 14 residues. Germline-derived CDR1 and CDR2 are SGHRS and YFSETQ. The CDR3 DNA follows: TGCGCCAGCACCCGACAGGGGTTCTACAATGAGCAGTTCTTC. This gives the protein CASTRQGFYNEQFF.

This clonotype was recorded a few times. The rearrangement joins TRBV2 to TRBJ2-7, with D hard to call. V was pared by 0 bases and J by 9 bases, with 9 bases between. Germline assignment: CDR1 SNHLY and CDR2 FYNNEI. CDR3 length: 12 amino acids. The CDR3, as DNA: TGTGCCAGCAGTGAAGCCTCTGCTGGGCAGTACGTC. Translated, it gives CASSEASAGQYV.

There are a few counts of this clonotype. This chain links TRBV7-9 with TRBJ2-1, with D unclear. This CDR3 spans 15 amino acids. Germline lookup yields CDR1 SEHNR and CDR2 FQNEAQ (reference sequence). V lost 4 bases, J lost 3 bases, and 13 bases lay in between. CDR3: CASSSSSQYYNEQFF. The CDR3 DNA reads as TGTGCCAGCAGCTCCTCCTCCCAGTACTACAATGAGCAGTTCTTC.

Comments on this clonotype: Because the CDR3's place on the DNA is in doubt, the DNA is left out and the CDR3 is given as listed by TCRdb. The chain recombines TRBV7-5 with TRBJ2-7; the table gives TRBD1 as D, unverified against the DNA. TRBV7-5 is a pseudogene locus. Termini included, the CDR3 measures 19 amino acids. The chain's CDR3 is CIPVPAVNRVAALSYEQYV.

This clonotype appeared many times. V usage is TRBV6-1 and J usage is TRBJ2-3; 12 bases agree with TRBD2. Germline V gene lookup returns CDR1 MNHNS and CDR2 SASEGT. This CDR3 region has 15 residues. Trimming removed 2 bases from V and 4 bases from J; junction bases left unmatched: 1. The CDR3 coding sequence is TGTGCCAGCAGTGAACTAGCGGGGGGGCCAGATACGCAGTATTTT. It encodes CASSELAGGPDTQYF.

This clonotype was picked up a small number of times. This chain connects TRBV4-1 to TRBJ2-7; D could derive from TRBD1 or TRBD2 (6 bases each). The CDR3 extends over 15 amino acids. Germline CDR1 reads MGHRA; CDR2 reads YSYEKL. V was cut by 3 bases and J by 6 bases, with 18 bases left in between. The CDR3 spells CASSHPPGAGGEQYF. CDR3 DNA: TGCGCCAGCAGCCACCCACCGGGGGCGGGCGGCGAGCAGTACTTC.

The chain links TRBV5-5 to TRBJ1-1; the D gene is possibly TRBD1 (5 bases). The CDR3 runs to 16 residues. CDR1 is SGHKS and CDR2 is YYEKEE in the germline V gene (reference sequence). V lost 7 bases and J 0 bases, leaving 19 bases between the germline ends. CDR3 amino acids: CASFPRGTPMNTEAFF. The CDR3 DNA follows: TGTGCCAGCTTCCCGAGAGGGACGCCTATGAACACTGAAGCTTTCTTT. Full variable domain (rest looked up from reference TRBV5-5 and TRBJ1-1): DAGVTQSPTHLIKTRGQQVTLRCSPISGHKSVSWYQQVLGQGPQFIFQYYEKEERGRGNFPDRFSARQFPNYSSELNVNALLLGDSALYLCASFPRGTPMNTEAFFGQGTRLTVV.